The sequence of this T cell receptor beta chain was determined in a study of a mutant IDH1 vaccine in newly diagnosed glioma. CDR3 length: 11 amino acids. The ends were cut back, 5 bases at V and 8 bases at J, with 10 bases in the middle. Germline V CDR1 and CDR2: DFQATT, SNEGSKA (reference sequence). A remark on this clone: The antigen remains undetermined.

Sequenced by immunoSEQ multiplex PCR; TCRdb stores in-frame clones only, minus some. Of 60,000 or so clones in the sample, about 88% were seen once. Time point meaning: week 11, during vaccination. Vaccination comprised doses that each held 300 ug of mutant IDH1 20-mer peptide, plus topical imiquimod. V usage is TRBV20-1 and J usage is TRBJ2-4; D is ambiguous. The sequence came from a man aged 35-49 years with glioma. Here the sequenced sample was PBMCs, taken from a glioma patient whose treatment included an IDH1 peptide vaccine. CDR3 in DNA: TGCAGTGCTCGGATCCGGGACATTCAGTACTTC. Translated, it gives CSARIRDIQYF.